The 26 T cell receptor beta chains below come from one sample, sequenced in a study of blood T cell repertoires in COVID-19. The protocol was immunoSEQ multiplex PCR, while the TCRdb copy is restricted to in-frame clones and leaves out a portion. The top ten hold over 1% of the sample, which has hundreds of thousands of clones, around 87% seen once. Sequencing was carried out using peripheral blood. The receptors were gathered from a man between 65 and 79 years old with acute or convalescent COVID-19.

The chain recombines TRBV9 with TRBJ2-2, with TRBD2 matching over 11 bases. This CDR3 spans 16 amino acids. V gave up 1 base and J gave up 5 bases; unmatched junction bases: 4. CDR1 is SGDLS, CDR2 YYNGEE, per germline. The CDR3 region has the DNA TGTGCCAGCAGCGTATCTAGCGGGAGGAGAACCGGGGAGCTGTTTTTT. Its translation is CASSVSSGRRTGELFF.

The V and J genes are TRBV7-2 and TRBJ1-2; 11 nucleotides line up with TRBD1. Germline V gene sequence: CDR1 SGHTA, CDR2 FQGNSA. V trimming: 5 bases; J trimming: 6 bases; junction bases outside the gene matches: 14. The CDR3 runs 17 residues. For the CDR3, the DNA is TGTGCCAGCAGCCCGCGGCCCACCGGGACAGGGGGAGATGGCTACACCTTC. Protein product: CASSPRPTGTGGDGYTF.

This clone was found a few times. The gene calls are TRBV6-4 and TRBJ2-3; tentatively, D is TRBD2 (6 bases). The CDR3 is made up of 14 amino acids. Trimming pared 5 bases from V and 7 bases from J, leaving 16 bases between. Germline V CDR1 and CDR2: MRHNA, SNTAGT. The chain's CDR3 is CASSPSGGGNTQYF. CDR3 coding DNA: TGTGCCAGCAGTCCAAGCGGAGGCGGGAATACGCAGTATTTT.

The chain combines TRBV27 with TRBJ2-7; possible D gene TRBD1, 6 bases. V lost 6 bases to trimming and J lost 2 bases, with 11 bases between them. The CDR3 contains 13 residues. Germline CDR1 is MNHEY and CDR2 is SMNVEV (reference sequence). The CDR3 here is CASSRGPTYEQYF. The CDR3 bases are TGTGCCAGCAGCAGGGGTCCCACCTACGAGCAGTACTTC.

This clone was seen a few times. The chain uses TRBV11-2 and TRBJ1-2; a weak D match, TRBD1 (6 bases). Between the trimmed V and J ends, which lost 5 bases and 4 bases, there was a span of 14 bases. The CDR3 spans 14 residues. Germline CDR1 reads SGHAT; CDR2 reads FQNNGV. The CDR3 protein is CASSLAGEAYGYTF. CDR3 nucleotide sequence: TGTGCCAGCAGCCTGGCAGGGGAAGCCTATGGCTACACCTTC. Combining the CDR3 with reference TRBV11-2 and TRBJ1-2 gives the whole variable domain EAGVAQSPRYKIIEKRQSVAFWCNPISGHATLYWYQQILGQGPKLLIQFQNNGVVDDSQLPKDRFSAERLKGVDSTLKIQPAKLEDSAVYLCASSLAGEAYGYTFGSGTRLTVV.

This clone was counted a single time. V is TRBV24-1 and J is TRBJ2-3, with 12 positions matching TRBD2. The germline V gene encodes CDR1 KGHDR and CDR2 SFDVKD. The CDR3 is 18 amino acids. Germline trimming cut 4 bases from V and 0 bases from J; bases unmatched to any gene: 7. CDR3 region: CATSDHGLAGPSTDTQYF. CDR3 nucleotide sequence: TGTGCCACCAGTGACCACGGACTAGCGGGGCCCAGCACAGATACGCAGTATTTT.

This chain joins TRBV24-1 and TRBJ2-5; D may be TRBD2 (6 bases). Germline V gives CDR1 KGHDR, CDR2 SFDVKD. The CDR3 is made up of 18 amino acids. Trimming stripped 5 bases from V and 2 bases from J, with 23 bases between. CDR3 coding DNA: TGTGCCACCAGTGTAAGCGGGTCCCCGTGGGATCCACAAGAGACCCAGTACTTC. As protein: CATSVSGSPWDPQETQYF.

The genes are TRBV4-3 and TRBJ1-6; TRBD1 might be the D (6 bases). Germline V lookup: CDR1 LGHNA, CDR2 YSLEER. The CDR3 runs 16 residues. Trimming shortened V by 4 bases and J by 13 bases, and 23 bases separated the two germline ends. The CDR3 sequence: CASSRDGQTGQTPLHF. CDR3 sequence (DNA): TGCGCCAGCAGCCGCGACGGACAGACCGGGCAAACGCCCCTCCACTTT.

The genes are TRBV19 and TRBJ2-5; 8 nucleotides match TRBD1. V gave up 5 bases and J gave up 2 bases; unmatched junction bases: 13. Germline V gene data show CDR1 as LNHDA and CDR2 as SQIVND (reference sequence). The CDR3 length is 17 residues. CDR3 in DNA: TGTGCCAGTAGTGCGCGGACGAGGACAGGGTCACAAGAGACCCAGTACTTC. Translation gives CASSARTRTGSQETQYF. The whole variable domain, filled in from reference TRBV19 and TRBJ2-5, reads DGGITQSPKYLFRKEGQNVTLSCEQNLNHDAMYWYRQDPGQGLRLIYYSQIVNDFQKGDIAEGYSVSREKKESFPLTVTSAQKNPTAFYLCASSARTRTGSQETQYFGPGTRLLVL.

The chain is built from TRBV11-3 and TRBJ2-3, with 9 bases identical to TRBD1. Germline V gene sequence: CDR1 SGHNT, CDR2 YENEEA. V lost 5 bases to trimming and J lost 1 base; unmatched junction nucleotides: 4. This CDR3 is built from 15 residues. Here the CDR3 reads CASSPDRGRTDTQYF. As DNA, the CDR3 is TGTGCCAGCAGCCCGGACAGGGGCCGCACAGATACGCAGTATTTT.

The chain employs TRBV18 and TRBJ1-3; 8 bases are a match to TRBD1. Germline CDR1 KGHSH, CDR2 LQKENI. This CDR3 is built from 17 residues. After removal of 2 bases from V and 2 bases from J, the junction contained 8 bases not matched to a gene. CDR3 amino acids: CASSPMTGVGAGNTIYF. In DNA form, the CDR3 reads TGTGCCAGCTCACCAATGACAGGGGTCGGCGCTGGAAACACCATATATTTT.

The gene calls are TRBV3-1 (or the pseudogene TRBV3-2) and TRBJ2-2, with D possibly matching TRBD2 (5 bases). Deletions cut 4 bases from V and 3 bases from J, with 12 bases between. Germline-derived CDR1 and CDR2 are LGHDT and YNNKEL (reference sequence). The CDR3 runs 15 residues. This CDR3 reads CASSPTVGDTGELFF. The DNA for the CDR3 is TGTGCCAGCAGCCCTACCGTCGGGGACACCGGGGAGCTGTTTTTT.

The rearrangement joins TRBV10-2 to TRBJ1-6; the match to TRBD1 covers 8 bases. The CDR3 runs to 19 residues. Germline V lookup: CDR1 WSHSY, CDR2 SAAADI. After removal of 2 bases from V and 1 base from J, the junction contained 10 bases not matched to a gene. This chain's CDR3 is CASSEDLRTGRSYNSPLHF. The CDR3 DNA is TGCGCCAGCAGTGAGGACCTGAGGACAGGGAGGTCCTATAATTCACCCCTCCACTTT.

The chain links TRBV5-4 to TRBJ2-3; D possibly corresponds to TRBD2 (5 bases). The germline V and J ends were trimmed by 5 bases and 7 bases, with 20 bases remaining between them. This CDR3 comprises 15 residues. CDR1 SGHNT and CDR2 YYREEE come from the germline V gene (reference sequence). CDR3 sequence (DNA): TGTGCCAGCAGTAGCGAGCACGCCCTGGCAAATACGCAGTATTTT. This encodes CASSSEHALANTQYF.

This chain links TRBV3-1 (or the pseudogene TRBV3-2) with TRBJ1-2, with D perhaps TRBD1 (5 bases). Per the germline V gene, CDR1 is LGHDT and CDR2 is YNNKEL (reference sequence). This CDR3 comprises 16 residues. V gave up 0 bases and J gave up 1 base, with 12 bases separating them. The CDR3 spells CASSQDRPDSNYGYTF. Here the CDR3 DNA reads TGTGCCAGCAGCCAAGATCGACCTGACAGTAACTATGGCTACACCTTC.

The chain uses TRBV18 and TRBJ1-5, with 9 bases aligning to TRBD1. CDR3 size: 16 residues. Germline assignment: CDR1 KGHSH and CDR2 LQKENI. With V trimmed by 4 bases and J by 3 bases, 7 bases remained unmatched. The CDR3 nucleotides are TGTGCCAGCTCACTATCGACAGGGGGAGTCAATCAGCCCCAGCATTTT. Residues: CASSLSTGGVNQPQHF.

The chain employs TRBV28 and TRBJ2-7, with 7 nucleotides matching TRBD2. J gave up 2 bases and V 3 bases, and 4 bases lay outside the gene matches. The length of the CDR3 is 14 residues. Germline CDR1 MDHEN, CDR2 SYDVKM. The CDR3 loop is CASSLGAGPYEQYF. The CDR3 coding sequence is TGTGCCAGCAGTTTGGGAGCGGGGCCCTACGAGCAGTACTTC. The full variable domain, with the rest looked up from reference TRBV28 and TRBJ2-7, is DVKVTQSSRYLVKRTGEKVFLECVQDMDHENMFWYRQDPGLGLRLIYFSYDVKMKEKGDIPEGYSVSREKKERFSLILESASTNQTSMYLCASSLGAGPYEQYFGPGTRLTVT.

The rearrangement joins TRBV5-8 to TRBJ2-5, with a possible D match to TRBD2 (6 bases). The V end lost 0 bases, the J end lost 1 base, and 13 bases lay between the germline ends. CDR3 length equals 16 residues. CDR1 SGHTS and CDR2 YDEGEE come from the germline V gene. CDR3 DNA: TGTGCCAGCAGCTTGGGGGCGGGACGGATCCAAGAGACCCAGTACTTC. Translating gives CASSLGAGRIQETQYF.

The chain joins TRBV18 to TRBJ2-3; D is uncertain. V lost 3 bases to trimming and J lost 4 bases, with 11 bases between them. Germline lookup yields CDR1 KGHSH and CDR2 LQKENI. The CDR3 covers 14 residues. For the CDR3, the DNA is TGTGCCAGCTCACCGATGGTAGCTTCAGATACGCAGTATTTT. Protein product: CASSPMVASDTQYF.

The rearrangement joins TRBV19 to TRBJ2-7, with D possibly matching TRBD2 (6 bases). This CDR3 comprises 14 residues. Germline V lookup: CDR1 LNHDA, CDR2 SQIVND (reference sequence). V was pared by 5 bases and J by 7 bases, with 18 bases between. CDR3 sequence: CASSSAAGPKEQYF. The CDR3 DNA reads as TGTGCCAGTAGTTCCGCGGCGGGGCCTAAGGAGCAGTACTTC.

The CDR3 reads CASSLPGNQPQHF. Here the CDR3 DNA reads TGTGCCAGCAGCTTGCCCGGGAATCAGCCCCAGCATTTT. This chain uses TRBV5-6 with TRBJ1-5; no clear D gene. Between the trimmed V and J ends, which lost 1 base and 4 bases, there was a span of 6 bases. There are 13 residues in the CDR3. Germline V lookup: CDR1 SGHDT, CDR2 YYEEEE.

The V call is TRBV6-5, the J call TRBJ2-6; D unresolved. Trimming stripped 0 bases from V and 3 bases from J, with 9 bases between. CDR1 and CDR2 (germline): MNHEY, SVGAGI. The CDR3 loop spans 16 amino acids. The CDR3 DNA follows: TGTGCCAGCAGTTACTCGATGCGGATTGGGGCCAACGTCCTGACTTTC. This sequence encodes CASSYSMRIGANVLTF.

This chain links TRBV5-1 with TRBJ2-1; 9 bases line up with TRBD1. Germline V gene data show CDR1 as SGHRS and CDR2 as YFSETQ. The V gene end was trimmed by 7 bases and the J gene end by 3 bases; junction bases not matched to a gene: 8. This CDR3 has 15 amino acids. CDR3 sequence reads: CASSPGQGFYNEQFF. DNA for the CDR3: TGCGCCAGCTCGCCTGGACAGGGGTTCTACAATGAGCAGTTCTTC.

J is TRBJ2-5 and V is TRBV28; 11 positions agree with TRBD2. The CDR3 is made up of 16 amino acids. Germline loops: CDR1 MDHEN, CDR2 SYDVKM. V was clipped by 1 base and J by 5 bases; unmatched bases: 6. This chain's CDR3 is CASSLSVAGGIETQYF. CDR3 DNA sequence: TGTGCCAGCAGTTTATCAGTAGCGGGAGGGATCGAGACCCAGTACTTC.

This sequence joins TRBV4-3 and TRBJ1-4; the D is unclear. Germline V gene lookup returns CDR1 LGHNA and CDR2 YSLEER. The V end lost 1 base, the J end lost 5 bases, and 17 bases lay between the germline ends. This CDR3 comprises 17 residues. CDR3 DNA: TGCGCCAGCAGCCAAGCCTCTGCTGGGCGGGGAAATGAAAAACTGTTTTTT. It codes for CASSQASAGRGNEKLFF.

This chain connects TRBV19 to TRBJ1-4, with D perhaps matching TRBD1 (6 bases). V was shortened by 3 bases and J by 5 bases, with 10 bases between the two germline ends. The CDR3 is made up of 14 amino acids. Germline CDR1 reads LNHDA; CDR2 reads SQIVND (reference sequence). The CDR3 loop is CASSMDSENEKLFF. The CDR3 nucleotides are TGTGCCAGTAGTATGGACAGCGAAAATGAAAAACTGTTTTTT. Supplemented by reference TRBV19 and TRBJ1-4, the full variable domain reads DGGITQSPKYLFRKEGQNVTLSCEQNLNHDAMYWYRQDPGQGLRLIYYSQIVNDFQKGDIAEGYSVSREKKESFPLTVTSAQKNPTAFYLCASSMDSENEKLFFGSGTQLSVL.